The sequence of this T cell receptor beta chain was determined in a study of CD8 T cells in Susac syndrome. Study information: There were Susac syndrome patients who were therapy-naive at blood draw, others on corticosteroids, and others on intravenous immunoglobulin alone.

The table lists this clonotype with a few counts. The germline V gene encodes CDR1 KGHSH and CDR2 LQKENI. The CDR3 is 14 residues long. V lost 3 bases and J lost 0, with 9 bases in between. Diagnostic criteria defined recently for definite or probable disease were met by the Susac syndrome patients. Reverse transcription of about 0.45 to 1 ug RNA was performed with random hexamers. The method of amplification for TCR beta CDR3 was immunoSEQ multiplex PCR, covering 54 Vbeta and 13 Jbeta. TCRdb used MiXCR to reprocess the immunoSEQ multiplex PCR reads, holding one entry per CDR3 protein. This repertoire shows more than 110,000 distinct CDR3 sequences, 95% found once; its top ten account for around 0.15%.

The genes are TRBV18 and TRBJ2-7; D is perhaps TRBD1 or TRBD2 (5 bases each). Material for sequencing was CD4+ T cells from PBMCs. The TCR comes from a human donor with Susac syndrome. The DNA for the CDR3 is TGTGCCAGCTCACCTTGGGACGGCTCCTACGAGCAGTACTTC. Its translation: CASSPWDGSYEQYF.